The T cell receptor (beta chain) under discussion was sequenced for a study of T cells in Graves' hyperthyroidism and ophthalmopathy. V lost 10 bases, J lost 7 bases, and 8 bases stayed unmatched. There are 14 residues in the CDR3. In germline, CDR1 is ENHRY, CDR2 SYGVKD. This clonotype was observed many times. TCR beta CDR3 region amplification was performed from RNA transcripts. The HTBI primer set was used in a first-round RT-PCR of the TCR CDR3. Via MiXCR, TCRdb re-called the multiplex PCR reads, giving one row per CDR3 protein. This table has hundreds of thousands of distinct CDR3 sequences, about a third appearing once.

The specimen was blood. This chain uses TRBV10-3 with TRBJ2-7; TRBD2 aligns across 15 bases. The origin of this receptor is a woman aged 40 to 50 with Graves' hyperthyroidism. In DNA form, the CDR3 reads TGTGCCACTCGAGACGGGACTAGCGGGGGGGAGCAGTACTTC. This encodes CATRDGTSGGEQYF.